This is a list of T cell receptor beta chains from one sample in a study of long-term antiretroviral therapy in people with HIV. Measured with immunoSEQ multiplex PCR; TCRdb has only the in-frame clones, and not every one. The sample yields 15,000 or so clones, 78% seen once. The source was unsorted PBMCs, collected approximately 3.4 years after starting antiretroviral therapy. These receptors were taken from a woman aged 35 to 49 with HIV. Both conserved end residues are part of each CDR3. A D gene is named only where the DNA matches it firmly. Where a row states a size, it is once, few, many or the class of an expanded clone; other rows omit it.

CDR3 protein: CASKGTGTSLHF
CDR3 DNA: TGTGCCAGCAAGGGGACAGGGACATCCCTCCACTTT
J gene: TRBJ1-6
V gene: TRBV27
clone size: NA
D gene: TRBD1

CDR3 protein: CASSLDRGPPNEKLFF
CDR3 DNA: TGCGCCAGCAGCTTGGACAGGGGGCCCCCTAATGAAAAACTGTTTTTT
J gene: TRBJ1-4
V gene: TRBV5-1
clone size: NA
D gene: TRBD1

CDR3 protein: CASRTGLVSSYEQYF
CDR3 DNA: TGTGCCAGCAGAACGGGACTAGTTAGCTCCTACGAGCAGTACTTC
J gene: TRBJ2-7
V gene: TRBV6-5
clone size: NA
D gene: TRBD2

CDR3 protein: CASSLGAGGPDTQYF
CDR3 DNA: TGTGCCAGCAGCTTAGGAGCGGGGGGCCCAGATACGCAGTATTTT
J gene: TRBJ2-3
V gene: TRBV11-3
clone size: NA
D gene: TRBD2

CDR3 protein: CASSTDRAIEQFF
CDR3 DNA: TGTGCCAGCAGTACGGACAGGGCCATTGAGCAGTTCTTC
J gene: TRBJ2-1
V gene: TRBV6-5
clone size: NA
D gene: TRBD1

CDR3 protein: CASSQLRGEQFF
CDR3 DNA: TGTGCCAGCAGCCAACTGCGCGGTGAGCAGTTCTTC
J gene: TRBJ2-1
V gene: TRBV13
clone size: few
D gene: NA

CDR3 protein: CASSESLGLRLGNQPQHF
CDR3 DNA: TGTGCCAGCAGTGAGAGTCTTGGACTCAGGCTGGGGAATCAGCCCCAGCATTTT
J gene: TRBJ1-5
V gene: TRBV2
clone size: large
D gene: NA

CDR3 protein: CAWSDLNTQYF
CDR3 DNA: TGTGCCTGGAGTGACCTGAATACGCAGTATTTT
J gene: TRBJ2-3
V gene: TRBV30
clone size: NA
D gene: NA

CDR3 protein: CASSYSRTGGGYGYTF
CDR3 DNA: TGTGCCAGCAGTTACTCGCGTACGGGGGGTGGGTATGGCTACACCTTC
J gene: TRBJ1-2
V gene: TRBV6-5
clone size: NA
D gene: NA

CDR3 protein: CASSLGGTGFYEQYF
CDR3 DNA: TGCGCCAGCAGCTTGGGCGGGACAGGGTTCTACGAGCAGTACTTC
J gene: TRBJ2-7
V gene: TRBV5-1
clone size: NA
D gene: TRBD1

CDR3 protein: CASSFGQFYGYTF
CDR3 DNA: TGTGCCAGCAGTTTCGGACAGTTTTATGGCTACACCTTC
J gene: TRBJ1-2
V gene: TRBV27
clone size: few
D gene: NA

CDR3 protein: CASGLVPAGRPYEQYF
CDR3 DNA: TGTGCTAGTGGTTTGGTACCGGCTGGGAGGCCCTACGAGCAGTACTTC
J gene: TRBJ2-7
V gene: TRBV12-5
clone size: NA
D gene: NA